A selection of T cell receptor beta chains follows, all from one sample in a study of Graves' ophthalmopathy and Graves' hyperthyroidism. One entry per CDR3 protein, called by TCRdb with MiXCR from the multiplex PCR reads. The data contain a few hundred thousand distinct CDR3 sequences, around 20% of them seen just once; the ten biggest clones take up roughly 1.6%. Sequencing was carried out using peripheral blood. The receptor source for this set is a woman aged 18 to 35 with Graves' ophthalmopathy. Each CDR3 is given with its conserved first and last residue. D genes are given only for firm matches. Where a row states a size, it is once, few, many or the class of an expanded clone; other rows omit it.

D,J,V,size,DNA,CDR3
.,TRBJ1-5,TRBV6-2/TRBV6-3,.,TGTGCCAGCAGTTACCAGGGCACCCGCGCTTCGCCCCAGCATTTT,CASSYQGTRASPQHF
.,TRBJ1-6,TRBV4-1,many,TGCGCCAGCAGCCAAGCTCCCTCTAATTCACCCCTCCACTTT,CASSQAPSNSPLHF
.,TRBJ1-6,TRBV30,many,TGTGCCTCTAATCCGGGGGTCCATAATTCACCCCTCCACTTT,CASNPGVHNSPLHF
TRBD2,TRBJ2-7,TRBV11-2,once,TGTGCCAGCAGCCCTCAGAGGGGCGCGGGAGCGTCCTACGAGCAGTACTTC,CASSPQRGAGASYEQYF
TRBD1,TRBJ2-7,TRBV4-1,many,TGCGCCAGCAGCCACCCAACCGGGACAGGGTTCGACGAGCAGTACTTC,CASSHPTGTGFDEQYF
.,TRBJ2-5,TRBV27,.,TGTGCCAGCAGTGGCCACTGGACAGAAGAGACCCAGTACTTC,CASSGHWTEETQYF
.,TRBJ1-2,TRBV3-1,many,TGTGCCAGCAGCCAAGACCTTGGGGGATCCTATGGCTACACCTTC,CASSQDLGGSYGYTF
.,TRBJ1-1,TRBV11-2,many,TGTGCCAGCAGCTTATATCCCCAGATCACTGAAGCTTTCTTT,CASSLYPQITEAFF
.,TRBJ1-1,TRBV6-2/TRBV6-3,many,TGTGCCAGCACCACAAGGGCAGGGTGGAACACTGAAGCTTTCTTT,CASTTRAGWNTEAFF
.,TRBJ2-2,TRBV7-2,.,TGTGCCAGCAGCTTCGACGGCACCGGGGGGCTGTTTTTT,CASSFDGTGGLFF
.,TRBJ2-3,TRBV10-1,many,TGCGCCACGGCCTCGGGGGGCAGGGACACAGATACGCAGTATTTT,CATASGGRDTDTQYF
.,TRBJ1-1,TRBV4-3,many,TGCGCCAGCAGCCAAGAAGGGGGAATTACTGAAGCTTTCTTT,CASSQEGGITEAFF
.,TRBJ2-5,TRBV30,many,TGTGCCTGGAGTAGCCGACATCAAGAGACCCAGTACTTC,CAWSSRHQETQYF
.,TRBJ1-3,TRBV30,many,TGTGCCTGGAGCCCCCCGTGGGGCACCATATATTTT,CAWSPPWGTIYF
.,TRBJ1-5,TRBV20-1,many,TGCAGTGCTAGAGATCATAGCAGGCTCGGGCCCCAGCATTTT,CSARDHSRLGPQHF
.,TRBJ2-5,TRBV28,once,TGTGCCAGCTCACGAATCCCCCCCCGCGGGGCCCGTCCGGAGACCCAGTACTTC,CASSRIPPRGARPETQYF
.,TRBJ2-2,TRBV27,many,TGTGCCACCAGCCTTAGCGGCAATGCGAACACCGGGGAGCTGTTTTTT,CATSLSGNANTGELFF
.,TRBJ2-3,TRBV6-4,many,TGTGCCAGCAGTGAGGCCAAATGGTCTAGCACAGATACGCAGTATTTT,CASSEAKWSSTDTQYF
.,TRBJ2-7,TRBV20-1,many,TGCAGTGCTACTTGGGGGGGCGGTTTCGAGCAGTACTTC,CSATWGGGFEQYF
TRBD1,TRBJ2-7,TRBV6-2/TRBV6-3,many,TGTGCCAGCAGTTACTCGAGGACAGGGGAATCCTACGAGCAGTACTTC,CASSYSRTGESYEQYF
.,TRBJ2-7,TRBV12-3/TRBV12-4,many,TGTGCCAGCGGGCGTAACTATGATCCTGGGGAGCAGTACTTC,CASGRNYDPGEQYF
TRBD2,TRBJ2-5,TRBV6-5,many,TGTGCCAGCAGTTACTCGACTAGCGGGGGGCAAGAGACCCAGTACTTC,CASSYSTSGGQETQYF
.,TRBJ1-1,TRBV6-5,many,TGTGCCAGCAGTTACAGCAGGACGAACACTGAAGCTTTCTTT,CASSYSRTNTEAFF
.,TRBJ1-3,TRBV12-3/TRBV12-4,.,TGTGCCAGCAGTTTCTGGACGGACTCTGGAAACACCATATATTTT,CASSFWTDSGNTIYF
.,TRBJ1-1,TRBV29-1,many,TGCAGCGTTGAAACCGATTTGAACACTGAAGCTTTCTTT,CSVETDLNTEAFF
.,TRBJ1-5,TRBV12-3/TRBV12-4,many,TGTGCCAGCAGTTTGGCGGGGGGAGGACTCTATAGCAATCAGCCCCAGCATTTT,CASSLAGGGLYSNQPQHF
.,TRBJ1-5,TRBV20-1,many,TGCAGTGCTACCCTCGGGGGGCCCCAGCATTTT,CSATLGGPQHF
.,TRBJ1-1,TRBV11-2,many,TGTGCCAGCAGCTCCCTGAACCACAGGAACACTGAAGCTTTCTTT,CASSSLNHRNTEAFF
.,TRBJ2-2,TRBV5-1,many,TGCGCCAGCACAGGTCAGCTTAACACCGGGGAGCTGTTTTTT,CASTGQLNTGELFF
.,TRBJ1-2,TRBV7-8,many,TGTGCCAGCAGACCGACAGATTGGGGGTATGGCTACACCTTC,CASRPTDWGYGYTF
.,TRBJ2-7,TRBV6-5,many,TGTGCCAGCAGTTACTCGACGGGCGCCTCCTACGAGCAGTACTTC,CASSYSTGASYEQYF
.,TRBJ1-3,TRBV30,.,TGTGCCTGGAGTCCGCGGGCCTCTGGAAACACCATATATTTT,CAWSPRASGNTIYF
.,TRBJ2-5,TRBV12-5,.,TGCGCTAGTGGGGACGGGGGAGGCCAAGAGACCCAGTACTTC,CASGDGGGQETQYF
.,TRBJ2-7,TRBV28,.,TGTGCCAGCAGTACCGGGAGCAGATACGAGCAGTACTTC,CASSTGSRYEQYF
TRBD1,TRBJ2-5,TRBV28,.,TGTGCCAGCAGCAGGGGACAGGGGAGTGAGACCCAGTACTTC,CASSRGQGSETQYF
.,TRBJ2-2,TRBV2,few,TGTGCCAGTATGAGGGCCCTTTCTTACACCGGGGAGCTGTTTTTT,CASMRALSYTGELFF
.,TRBJ1-2,TRBV6-5,many,TGTGCCAGCAGCCGGACAGAAGGTATCTATGGCTACACCTTC,CASSRTEGIYGYTF
TRBD1,TRBJ1-1,TRBV6-1,.,TGTGCCAGCAGTAAGGGGGCGCAGGGGACTGAAGCTTTCTTT,CASSKGAQGTEAFF
.,TRBJ2-7,TRBV6-2/TRBV6-3,.,TGTGCCAGCACAGAGGGCTACTACGAGCAGTACTTC,CASTEGYYEQYF
TRBD1,TRBJ2-5,TRBV28,many,TGTGCCAGCAGTCACAGGGGGCTCCAAGAGACCCAGTACTTC,CASSHRGLQETQYF
TRBD2,TRBJ2-1,TRBV6-1,once,TGTGCCAGCTCAACTAGCGGGAGGGGTGAGCAGTTCTTC,CASSTSGRGEQFF
.,TRBJ1-2,TRBV4-3,many,TGCGCCAGCAGCCAAGATATTTTGCCAGGAGCTACGCATGGCTACACCTTC,CASSQDILPGATHGYTF
.,TRBJ2-7,TRBV12-3/TRBV12-4,.,TGTGCCAGCAATGCTGCCGGGAGATCCTACGAGCAGTACTTC,CASNAAGRSYEQYF
TRBD2,TRBJ2-7,TRBV11-1,many,TGTGCCAGCAGCCGAACGCTAGCGGGACCTTCCTACGAGCAGTACTTC,CASSRTLAGPSYEQYF
.,TRBJ1-3,TRBV15,many,TGTGCCACCAGTCCGAAAAGGGATAGGGGAGCCGATGGAAACACCATATATTTT,CATSPKRDRGADGNTIYF
.,TRBJ1-3,TRBV11-2,many,TGTGCCAGCAGCTCCGCCGTCTCGAGCTCTGGAAACACCATATATTTT,CASSSAVSSSGNTIYF
TRBD1,TRBJ2-7,TRBV12-3/TRBV12-4,many,TGTGCCAGCAGTTTAGGCCAGGGGGCGCTGGCCGAGCAGTACTTC,CASSLGQGALAEQYF
.,TRBJ2-6,TRBV11-2,.,TGTGCCAGCAGCTTAGAAGACGGTCGGGGGACCAACGTCCTGACTTTC,CASSLEDGRGTNVLTF
TRBD1,TRBJ2-2,TRBV6-2/TRBV6-3,many,TGTGCCAGCAGACGACAGGGGGCCTCGGGGACCGGGGAGCTGTTTTTT,CASRRQGASGTGELFF
TRBD1,TRBJ1-2,TRBV7-3,.,TGTGCCAGCAGCGTCGGGACAGGGGCTGATGGCTACACCTTC,CASSVGTGADGYTF
.,TRBJ2-5,TRBV9,many,TGTGCCAGCGGTGGGACTCAACAAGAGACCCAGTACTTC,CASGGTQQETQYF
.,TRBJ1-1,TRBV5-1,many,TGCGCCAGCAGCTTGGAGGGCGGGATTGGCACTGAAGCTTTCTTT,CASSLEGGIGTEAFF
.,TRBJ1-2,TRBV6-1,.,TGTGCCAGCGTGCGAGCTAGTGCGGCAGAGGGATATGGCTACACCTTC,CASVRASAAEGYGYTF